This TCR beta chain was identified during a study of T cell clonotyping in hematopoietic cell transplantation. Method: immunoSEQ multiplex PCR; TCRdb's copy keeps in-frame clones and lacks some. The sample consists of about 69,000 clones, around 94% of them appearing once. This receptor was taken from a man aged 45-60 years in good health. Some clones in this sample may be carry-over from other donors' samples. The sequenced sample consisted of peripheral blood mononuclear cells.

The CDR3, as DNA: TGTGCCAGCAGCGTAGCCGGGACTAGCGGCACAGATACGCAGTATTTT. Its protein is CASSVAGTSGTDTQYF. The J gene is TRBJ2-3, the V gene TRBV9, with 10 bases identical to TRBD2. The CDR3 sequence is 16 residues long. The J segment lost 1 base and the V segment lost 0 bases, leaving 2 bases of the junction unmatched. Looked up from germline, CDR1 is SGDLS and CDR2 is YYNGEE.